A selection of T cell receptor beta chains follows, all from one sample in a study of blood T cells in healthy people across ages. TCRdb analysed the 5' RACE reads with MiXCR anew, one entry per CDR3 protein. The top ten hold 9.5% to 13% of the sample, which has more than 750,000 distinct CDR3 sequences, 25% to 35% seen once. This sample was shared with a second study, whose subject was T cells of mothers and their children.

Sample: blood. These receptor sequences come from a woman in her forties in good health. Both conserved end residues are part of each CDR3. Each record gives: clone size, J gene, D gene, V gene, CDR3 length, CDR3 DNA, CDR3 protein. A D gene is named only where the DNA matches it firmly. A row's size may be missing; if present it is once, few, many or a size class.

NA,TRBJ1-2,NA,TRBV9,13,TGTGCCAGCAGCGTAGAATCCTACTATGGCTACACCTTC,CASSVESYYGYTF
once,TRBJ1-4,NA,TRBV12-3/TRBV12-4,14,TGTGCCAGCAGGGGGGGGGCGTTTAATGAAAAACTGTTTTTT,CASRGGAFNEKLFF
many,TRBJ1-1,TRBD1,TRBV10-3,17,TGTGCCATCAGTCAACTCCGGAGCTTGACAGGGTGGGGTTTAACTTTCTTT,CAISQLRSLTGWGLTFF
NA,TRBJ1-5,NA,TRBV2,13,TGTGCCAGCAGCCCCTCGGAGGGTCAGCCCCAGCATTTT,CASSPSEGQPQHF
few,TRBJ2-7,TRBD1,TRBV28,17,TGTGCCAGCAGTCCCGGACAGGGGCCTTTTAGCTCCTACGAGCAGTACTTC,CASSPGQGPFSSYEQYF
NA,TRBJ2-5,TRBD1,TRBV7-2,16,TGTGCCAGGAGCCCGACCGGGACAGCATACCAAGAGACCCAGTACTTC,CARSPTGTAYQETQYF
few,TRBJ2-7,TRBD2,TRBV20-1,18,TGCAGTGCTAGTAAGGCCGGCACTAGCGGGGGTCTCTCCTACGAGCAGTACTTC,CSASKAGTSGGLSYEQYF
NA,TRBJ1-5,NA,TRBV5-6,15,TGTGCCAGCAGTTCAAGGTGGAGGGCGCATCAGCCCCAGCATTTT,CASSSRWRAHQPQHF
NA,TRBJ2-7,NA,TRBV28,14,TGTGCCAGCAGTTCAGTAGGGAGCTCCTACGAGCAGTACTTC,CASSSVGSSYEQYF
NA,TRBJ1-1,NA,TRBV7-2,15,TGTGCCAGCAGCTCGTGGGCGGGGACAAACACTGAAGCTTTCTTT,CASSSWAGTNTEAFF
NA,TRBJ1-5,NA,TRBV25-1,15,TGTGCCAGCAGTGAACGGAGAGACCACGGTCAGCCCCAGCATTTT,CASSERRDHGQPQHF
many,TRBJ2-7,TRBD2,TRBV27,15,TGTGCCAGCAGTTTTTGGCCTAGCGGGGGAAGCGAGCAGTACTTC,CASSFWPSGGSEQYF
many,TRBJ1-5,NA,TRBV29-1,12,TGCAGCGTTGTGGACAGCAATCAGCCCCAGCATTTT,CSVVDSNQPQHF
few,TRBJ2-2,NA,TRBV28,9,TGTGCCACTGGACAGCAGCTGTTTTTT,CATGQQLFF
few,TRBJ1-2,TRBD1,TRBV5-1,16,TGCGCCAACAGCGAGACCGACAGGGCCAGTAACTATGGCTACACCTTC,CANSETDRASNYGYTF
NA,TRBJ1-2,TRBD1,TRBV28,13,TGTGCCAGCAGTTGGACAGGGCGGGATGGCTACACCTTC,CASSWTGRDGYTF
NA,TRBJ2-7,NA,TRBV7-8,16,TGTGCCAGCAGTTTACTTAGTCGGGACACCTCCTACGAGCAGTACTTC,CASSLLSRDTSYEQYF
many,TRBJ2-7,NA,TRBV4-1,16,TGCGCCAGCAGCCAAGAAGGGACACGGCAGACCTACGAGCAGTACTTC,CASSQEGTRQTYEQYF
many,TRBJ1-2,NA,TRBV29-1,12,TGCAGCACCCGGGAACTTAACTATGGCTACACCTTC,CSTRELNYGYTF
few,TRBJ2-1,NA,TRBV7-9,14,TGTGCCAGCAGCGCCAGGGCAGAATACAATGAGCAGTTCTTC,CASSARAEYNEQFF
few,TRBJ2-7,NA,TRBV20-1,15,TGCAGTGCTAGGGGGGATCCGGACAGTTTTACCGAGCAGTACTTC,CSARGDPDSFTEQYF
few,TRBJ1-1,TRBD1,TRBV12-3/TRBV12-4,15,TGTGCCAGCCGGCCCGGGACAGGATCGAACACTGAAGCTTTCTTT,CASRPGTGSNTEAFF
NA,TRBJ1-4,TRBD1,TRBV29-1,14,TGCAGCGTTGGGCCGGGACAGGGAGATGAAAAACTGTTTTTT,CSVGPGQGDEKLFF
many,TRBJ2-3,NA,TRBV10-2,15,TGCGCCAGCAACACCTGGAGGGTGGGCACAGATACGCAGTATTTT,CASNTWRVGTDTQYF
many,TRBJ2-7,NA,TRBV6-5,13,TGTGCCAGCAGTTACTCGGACAGCTACGAGCAGTACTTC,CASSYSDSYEQYF
NA,TRBJ2-2,TRBD2,TRBV20-1,14,TGCAGTGCTAGAGGGGGGGGATCGGTCGGGGAGCTGTTTTTT,CSARGGGSVGELFF
NA,TRBJ2-5,NA,TRBV5-1,15,TGCGCCAGCAGTTTGGGTTCTACCTACCAAGAGACCCAGTACTTC,CASSLGSTYQETQYF
NA,TRBJ1-1,NA,TRBV16,13,TGTGCCAGCAGCCGCCTACAGGGCACTGGAGCTTTCTTT,CASSRLQGTGAFF
NA,TRBJ2-3,TRBD2,TRBV11-2,14,TGTGCCAGCAGGCTAGCGGGGGCCCCAGATACGCAGTATTTT,CASRLAGAPDTQYF
NA,TRBJ2-1,TRBD1,TRBV2,15,TGTGCCAGCAGTCCTCGGGACAGTCCCTACAATGAGCAGTTCTTC,CASSPRDSPYNEQFF
many,TRBJ2-7,NA,TRBV27,13,TGTGCCAGCAGGAGCAATCTTCACTACGAGCAGTACTTC,CASRSNLHYEQYF
NA,TRBJ1-1,NA,TRBV7-8,13,TGTGCCAGCAGCTTAGAAAAAGGGACTGAAGCTTTCTTT,CASSLEKGTEAFF
NA,TRBJ2-7,NA,TRBV20-1,12,TGCAGTGCGGGCCACGGGCAGTACGAGCAGTACTTC,CSAGHGQYEQYF
few,TRBJ2-4,TRBD2,TRBV14,17,TGTGCCAGCGGCCAAGATGAACTAGCGGGGGGGGGAATCATTCAGTACTTC,CASGQDELAGGGIIQYF
few,TRBJ1-2,TRBD1,TRBV2,17,TGTGCCAGCAGTCAGGGGGACTTTAACGGACAGGGGAGCGGCTACACCTTC,CASSQGDFNGQGSGYTF
few,TRBJ2-7,NA,TRBV2,16,TGTGCCAGCAGTGAAACCGGGGTCGTGCTCTCCTACGAGCAGTACTTC,CASSETGVVLSYEQYF
NA,TRBJ2-4,TRBD2,TRBV4-3,19,TGCGCCGGCAGCCAAGAGGCTAGCGGGGGGGCCGGTGTCAAAAACATTCAGTACTTC,CAGSQEASGGAGVKNIQYF
NA,TRBJ1-2,NA,TRBV29-1,14,TGCAGCGTTGTAGTGTCGGGGGCTGACTATGGCTACACCTTC,CSVVVSGADYGYTF
NA,TRBJ2-7,TRBD2,TRBV3-1,16,TGTGCCAGCAGCCAACAGGTAGCGGGGGGCCCCTACGAGCAGTACTTC,CASSQQVAGGPYEQYF
NA,TRBJ2-1,TRBD1,TRBV29-1,12,TGCAGCCTCCGAACAGGGGGCGACGAGCAGTTCTTC,CSLRTGGDEQFF
NA,TRBJ1-1,NA,TRBV7-2,14,TGTGCCAGCAGACCGAGGAATCTGGGCACTGAAGCTTTCTTT,CASRPRNLGTEAFF
few,TRBJ2-1,NA,TRBV20-1,15,TGCAGTCACATAGGGGGGCGAGTATCCTACAATGAGCAGTTCTTC,CSHIGGRVSYNEQFF
many,TRBJ2-5,NA,TRBV4-1,14,TGCGCCAGCAGCCAAGGTGGAGCGAGGGAGACCCAGTACTTC,CASSQGGARETQYF
NA,TRBJ2-5,TRBD2,TRBV7-9,15,TGTGCCAGCAGCTGGGCTAGCGGGGGTACCAATGAGCAGTACTTC,CASSWASGGTNEQYF
NA,TRBJ2-1,TRBD1,TRBV20-1,15,TGCAGTGCTAGGGAACAGGGGGCCCGAGGTAATGAGCAGTTCTTC,CSAREQGARGNEQFF
NA,TRBJ2-3,NA,TRBV6-1,14,TGTGCCAGCAGATATAGCACGGGCACAGATACGCAGTATTTT,CASRYSTGTDTQYF
few,TRBJ2-2,TRBD2,TRBV12-3/TRBV12-4,17,TGTGCCAGCAGTTCCGCACCCCCCGGGACTAGTCCCGGGGAGCTGTTTTTT,CASSSAPPGTSPGELFF
NA,TRBJ1-2,TRBD1,TRBV6-2/TRBV6-3,14,TGTGCCAGCAGTTACCTTGGACAGGGTTTCGGCTACACCTTC,CASSYLGQGFGYTF
many,TRBJ2-5,NA,TRBV9,15,TGTGCCAGCAGCGTCATTGGGACGTTTGAGGAGACCCAGTACTTC,CASSVIGTFEETQYF
once,TRBJ1-1,TRBD1,TRBV5-6,16,TGTGCCAGCAGCCCCCTTTGGACAGGTGGAGACACTGAAGCTTTCTTT,CASSPLWTGGDTEAFF
NA,TRBJ1-2,NA,TRBV18,14,TGTGCCAGCTCACCACCCGACAGTAACTATGGCTACACCTTC,CASSPPDSNYGYTF
NA,TRBJ2-3,TRBD2,TRBV7-2,19,TGTGCCAGCAGCTTACAAGCGACTAGCGGGAGTTCTAGCACAGATACGCAGTATTTT,CASSLQATSGSSSTDTQYF
NA,TRBJ1-3,NA,TRBV4-1,16,TGCGCCAGCAGCCAAGACGTGGGTTCCTCTGGAAACACCATATATTTT,CASSQDVGSSGNTIYF